This T cell receptor (beta chain) was recorded in a study of cytotoxic CD8 clonotypes in ibrutinib-treated CLL (dated by TCRdb to about 2021). Background for the entire study: The cohort had some eleven relapsed/refractory and approximately 15 treatment-naive patients; around 17 were IGHV unmutated. An average of about 250,000 productive templates and some 100,000 productive rearrangements was obtained per sample. Longitudinal samples were obtainable from about 30% of the roughly 90 participants in the trial. Response samples were taken after a median of approximately 12 months on treatment, ranging from roughly 6 to 36 months. Partial responses were observed in approximately 24 patients and complete responses in 2; after a median follow-up of roughly 72 months, remission was maintained in approximately 14 patients and progression was observed in roughly twelve. Cryopreserved peripheral blood mononuclear cells were obtained prior to treatment, at the time of response, and at either disease progression or sustained remission. Patients were still on ibrutinib when every remission and progressive disease sample was collected. Summary of the overall study and its limitations: Sampling times were not matched between sustained-remission and progressing patients, and lymph node repertoires were not studied. At baseline, clonality was higher than in age-matched healthy donors and showed a strong correlation with circulating CD8+ T-cell counts. Public clonotypes were rare and either contracted or stayed stable during treatment, and the rise in clonality at ibrutinib response reflected the expansion of private clonotypes. Clonality rose at ibrutinib response, remained stable during sustained remission, and dropped back toward baseline at progression.

In regard to this clone: Its target antigen remains unknown. No much larger clone exists at a distance of one base, and base qualities are not known.

On a MiSeq, deep resolution sequencing aimed for a depth between 1 in 1 million and 1 in 200,000 T cells, with each clonotype covered approximately 10x on average. The immunoSEQ hsTCRB Kit was used to generate TCR beta libraries. The authors' analysis ran thus. The data were analyzed with ImmunoSEQ Analyzer and ImmunoSEQ Data Assistant, and V, D and J gene assignments followed IMGT definitions. Clonality, which ranges from 0 to 1, was calculated by subtracting the normalized Shannon entropy of productive rearrangement frequencies from one. Only overrepresented clonotypes making up at least 0.05% of each patient's repertoire were included in the public clonotype analysis. Thirteen repertoires from age-matched healthy donors, obtained from immuneACCESS, served as clonality controls. TCRdb re-hosts the immuneACCESS table, in-frame sequences only. Its copies lack some clones; in the studies checked, an unresolved V gene accounts for under half of them, and the cause for the rest is not known. That table furnishes V, J and clone size, whereas the DNA furnished D and trimming. The sample yields about 160,000 clones; approximately 80% were counted once. The leading ten clones occupy roughly 2% of the sample.

The time point label of this sample denotes: 12 months on ibrutinib. For TCR beta library preparation, approximately 2 micrograms of genomic DNA were isolated from cryopreserved PBMCs. High-throughput TCR beta sequencing was performed on longitudinal blood samples from CLL patients receiving ibrutinib monotherapy. The patients took part in an open-label, single-center phase 2 trial of ibrutinib monotherapy. The CDR1 and CDR2 encoded by the germline V gene (reference sequence) are MNHNY and SVGAGI. Trimming removed 2 bases from V and 7 bases from J, leaving 20 bases between the germline ends. The CDR3 runs 16 amino acids, cysteine and phenylalanine included. This entry keeps only the CDR3 DNA: 48 bases, framed from base 1.

The rearranged chain carries TRBV6-6 and TRBJ2-5; D gene: possibly TRBD1, on 7 matching bases. Here the sequenced sample was PBMCs, taken after 12 months of ibrutinib treatment. This clonotype was sampled from a human donor with chronic lymphocytic leukemia. The DNA is TGTGCCAGCAGTTACGACCGTCAGGGGGGAGTTGGGACCCAGTACTTC. It specifies CASSYDRQGGVGTQYF.